This record looks at one T cell receptor beta chain sequence and its context. What it binds is not known. These data are taken from a study of vaccination effects on CD4 cells after COVID-19. ViraFEST used viral peptide pools to expand antigen-specific CD4+ T cells before sequencing. After roughly 9 days in culture, the CD4+ T cells were isolated. Participants were given two doses of BNT162b2 or mRNA-1273 vaccine. Cultures had half their medium replaced with IL-2 medium on days 3 and 7. Notes on the study in general: Substantial clonal contraction characterized both infection- and vaccine-induced clones late after vaccination.

Assay: immunoSEQ multiplex PCR; the TCRdb copy retains only in-frame clones and omits some. The data contain under 85,000 clones, over 75% of them seen just once; the ten biggest clones take up about 1%. This CDR3 region has 14 residues. Per germline, CDR1 MNHEY and CDR2 SVGAGI. The V end lost 8 bases, the J end lost 0 bases, and 14 bases lay between the germline ends. The chain combines TRBV6-5 with TRBJ2-7; D gene uncertain. The TCR originated in a human donor who received a COVID-19 vaccine. Here the sequenced sample was CD4+ T cells from PBMCs cultured with HCoV-OC43 spike peptides, taken after COVID-19 vaccination. Subset here: HCoV-OC43 spike overlapping peptide pool stimulation. This CDR3 reads CASQALHSSYEQYV. The CDR3 nucleotides read TGTGCCAGCCAGGCCTTACATAGCTCCTACGAGCAGTACGTC.